A single sample gave rise to the 21 T cell receptor beta chains below, sequenced in a study of post-analysis software for immune sequencing data. Overall study results and limits: When patients were compared with controls, four to six TRBV segments were more frequent, TRBV5-6, TRBV5-1 and TRBV20-1 among them.

Their recognized antigens are unknown. TCR beta cDNA libraries included unique molecular identifiers. TCRdb redid the calling of the PCR reads with MiXCR, one entry per CDR3 protein. Of roughly 540,000 distinct CDR3 sequences listed, 30% to 40% are singletons. The sample consisted of blood. The source of these receptors is a girl younger than 18 with multiple sclerosis.

With regard to this clonotype: A junction end diverges from the germline sequence, so it may reflect a read error. The chain links TRBV12-3 or TRBV12-4 to TRBJ2-3; 9 bases are shared with TRBD2. The CDR3 consists of 15 residues. The CDR3: CASSFGGGETDAQYF. The CDR3 nucleotides read TGTGCCAGCAGTTTCGGCGGGGGGGAAACAGATGCGCAGTATTTT.

The J gene is TRBJ1-2, the V gene TRBV6-5, with a weak D call TRBD1 (5 bases). Trimming shortened V by 0 bases and J by 8 bases, and 13 bases separated the two germline ends. CDR1 MNHEY and CDR2 SVGAGI come from the germline V gene. The CDR3 is made up of 14 amino acids. In DNA form, the CDR3 reads TGTGCCAGCAGTTACTCGGGGACCCCGTGGGGCTACACCTTC. This encodes CASSYSGTPWGYTF.

The CDR3 sequence: CASSPTRDRGMYGYTF. In DNA, the CDR3 is TGTGCCAGCAGTCCGACCCGGGACAGGGGGATGTATGGCTACACCTTC. The chain links TRBV12-3 or TRBV12-4 to TRBJ1-2; 11 positions match TRBD1. CDR3 length equals 16 residues. J gave up 5 bases and V 5 bases, and 10 bases lay outside the gene matches.

The gene calls are TRBV13 and TRBJ2-7; 10 positions match TRBD2. CDR1 and CDR2 (germline): PRHDT, FYEKMQ (reference sequence). This CDR3 has 15 amino acids. With V trimmed by 5 bases and J by 2 bases, 6 bases remained unmatched. CDR3 amino acids: CASSAGLAATYEQYF. DNA for the CDR3: TGTGCCAGCAGCGCCGGACTAGCGGCTACCTACGAGCAGTACTTC.

As to this clonotype: With a much larger clone just one base away, this may be a read error. The genes are TRBV20-1 and TRBJ2-1; TRBD2 aligns across 8 bases. CDR1 is DFQATT and CDR2 is SNEGSKA in the germline V gene (reference sequence). The CDR3 totals 15 residues. CDR3: CSVIGGGANYDEQFF. In nucleotides, the CDR3 is TGCAGTGTTATCGGGGGGGGTGCAAACTACGATGAGCAGTTCTTC.

This chain links TRBV24-1 with TRBJ2-3; 10 bases align to TRBD2. The CDR3 loop spans 15 amino acids. In germline, CDR1 is KGHDR, CDR2 SFDVKD. V lost 4 bases and J lost 7; bases outside the gene matches: 7. The CDR3 sequence: CATSDTGTSVYTQYF. DNA for the CDR3: TGTGCCACCAGTGACACCGGGACTAGCGTCTATACGCAGTATTTT.

This clonotype was detected only a few times. The chain employs TRBV18 and TRBJ2-5; 7 bases agree with TRBD1. The J call may be faulty, since TRBJ2-7 better matches the DNA end. This CDR3 has 12 residues. The germline V gene encodes CDR1 KGHSH and CDR2 LQKENI. The CDR3 region is CASSRDRAEQYF. The CDR3 bases are TGTGCCAGCTCCCGTGACAGGGCCGAGCAGTACTTC.

The V and J genes are TRBV20-1 and TRBJ2-4; no clear D. The CDR3 contains 14 residues. Trimming cost V 6 bases and J 0 bases, with 12 bases left between them. The germline V gene encodes CDR1 DFQATT and CDR2 SNEGSKA (reference sequence). Written as DNA, the CDR3 is TGCAGTGCCGTCCAGTCCCTAGCCAAAAACATTCAGTACTTC. Protein: CSAVQSLAKNIQYF.

V usage is TRBV7-3 and J usage is TRBJ1-1, with unresolved D. The CDR3 length is 13 residues. V shed 2 bases and J shed 4 bases, with 8 bases lying between them. Germline CDR1 SGHTA, CDR2 FQGTGA. The CDR3 nucleotides are TGTGCCAGCAGCTTACGACCTAGCACTGAAGCTTTCTTT. This codes for CASSLRPSTEAFF.

V is TRBV5-1 and J is TRBJ2-5; 8 nucleotides match TRBD2. CDR3 length: 15 residues. V shed 4 bases, J shed 1 base, and the junction held 6 bases outside the gene matches. Germline V CDR1 and CDR2: SGHRS, YFSETQ. The CDR3 DNA is TGCGCCAGCAGCCTCTACGCGGGGGGCCAAGAGACCCAGTACTTC. Residues: CASSLYAGGQETQYF.

The gene calls are TRBV10-2 and TRBJ1-5; possible D gene TRBD1, 5 bases. The CDR3 is 14 amino acids. Trimming shortened V by 2 bases and J by 5 bases, and 10 bases separated the two germline ends. In germline, CDR1 is WSHSY, CDR2 SAAADI. The CDR3 reads CASSELGLDQPQHF. The CDR3 region has the DNA TGCGCCAGCAGTGAGCTGGGACTAGATCAGCCCCAGCATTTT.

The sample holds a few counts of this clonotype. The chain is built from TRBV7-2 and TRBJ2-1; tentatively, D is TRBD2 (7 bases). This CDR3 has 14 amino acids. CDR1 is SGHTA and CDR2 is FQGNSA in the germline V gene. Trimming took off 3 bases at V and 6 bases at J, with 12 bases between the two ends. The CDR3: CASSFGGGPNEQFF. CDR3 nucleotides: TGTGCCAGCAGCTTTGGCGGGGGCCCCAATGAGCAGTTCTTC.

This clonotype was seen a handful of times. This sequence joins TRBV5-1 and TRBJ1-2; a weak D match, TRBD1 (5 bases). CDR3 size: 15 residues. Germline V gene data show CDR1 as SGHRS and CDR2 as YFSETQ. Trimming pared 4 bases from V and 4 bases from J, leaving 17 bases between. The CDR3 protein is CASSTGTDVLYGYTF. Here the CDR3 DNA reads TGCGCCAGCAGCACGGGGACGGATGTCCTCTATGGCTACACCTTC. Based on the CDR3 plus reference TRBV5-1 and TRBJ1-2, the full variable domain is KAGVTQTPRYLIKTRGQQVTLSCSPISGHRSVSWYQQTPGQGLQFLFEYFSETQRNKGNFPGRFSGRQFSNSRSEMNVSTLELGDSALYLCASSTGTDVLYGYTFGSGTRLTVV.

This CDR3 reads CASSLGYSQAFF. The CDR3 nucleotides read TGTGCCAGCAGTTTGGGTTACAGTCAAGCTTTCTTT. V is TRBV12-3 or TRBV12-4 and J is TRBJ1-1; D is ambiguous. The CDR3 covers 12 residues. V lost 3 bases and J lost 9, with 11 bases in between.

This chain links TRBV6-5 with TRBJ1-1, with D possibly TRBD1 on 6 matching bases. This CDR3 has 14 residues. V gave up 7 bases and J gave up 6 bases, with 18 bases separating them. Germline lookup yields CDR1 MNHEY and CDR2 SVGAGI. The CDR3 DNA reads as TGTGCCAGCATCCCGGGGGGCCCTGGGGCTGAAGCTTTCTTT. Amino acids: CASIPGGPGAEAFF.

The gene calls are TRBV11-3 and TRBJ2-7, with no clear D. The CDR3 is 13 amino acids. Trimming pared 0 bases from V and 5 bases from J, leaving 8 bases between. CDR1 is SGHNT and CDR2 is YENEEA in the germline V gene. CDR3 sequence: CASSLEYSHEQYF. CDR3 sequence (DNA): TGTGCCAGCAGCTTAGAGTATAGTCACGAGCAGTACTTC.

This clonotype was found a few times. The chain combines TRBV20-1 with TRBJ1-6, with TRBD1 matching 7 bases. Per germline, CDR1 DFQATT and CDR2 SNEGSKA (reference sequence). Losses at the gene ends were 6 bases for V and 8 bases for J; bases not matched to a gene: 10. The CDR3 consists of 14 residues. The CDR3 sequence: CSALETGRDSPLHF. In DNA form, the CDR3 reads TGCAGTGCCCTCGAGACAGGGCGGGATTCACCCCTCCACTTT.

The chain uses TRBV7-9 and TRBJ2-6; no clear D. Trimming pared 1 base from V and 5 bases from J, leaving 9 bases between. This CDR3 region has 15 residues. CDR1 and CDR2 (germline): SEHNR, FQNEAQ (reference sequence). The CDR3 loop is CASSLGVPRANVLTF. CDR3 nucleotides: TGTGCCAGCAGCTTAGGTGTTCCAAGGGCCAACGTCCTGACTTTC.

This chain links TRBV4-1 with TRBJ2-5; the match to TRBD1 covers 8 bases. The J segment lost 1 base and the V segment lost 3 bases, leaving 10 bases of the junction unmatched. CDR3 size: 17 residues. Germline V gene sequence: CDR1 MGHRA, CDR2 YSYEKL. The chain's CDR3 is CASSQGTGTGVQETQYF. Here the CDR3 DNA reads TGCGCCAGCAGCCAGGGAACCGGGACAGGCGTCCAAGAGACCCAGTACTTC.

This clonotype was observed a handful of times. The rearrangement joins TRBV7-2 to TRBJ1-2, with D unresolved. CDR1 is SGHTA, CDR2 FQGNSA, per germline. The CDR3 spans 13 residues. Trimming took 5 bases from V and 8 from J, leaving 15 bases between them. The CDR3 bases are TGTGCCAGCAGCCCAGGTCCGACCAGAGGCTACACCTTC. Its protein product is CASSPGPTRGYTF.

Only a few counts were recorded for this clonotype. This rearrangement joins TRBV20-1 to TRBJ2-3; 11 nucleotides line up with TRBD2. Unmatched junction bases numbered 6, after V lost 5 bases and J lost 2 bases. Per germline, CDR1 DFQATT and CDR2 SNEGSKA (reference sequence). The CDR3 has 15 amino acids. The CDR3 sequence: CSASTSGENTDTQYF. The CDR3 bases are TGCAGTGCTTCGACTAGCGGGGAGAACACAGATACGCAGTATTTT.